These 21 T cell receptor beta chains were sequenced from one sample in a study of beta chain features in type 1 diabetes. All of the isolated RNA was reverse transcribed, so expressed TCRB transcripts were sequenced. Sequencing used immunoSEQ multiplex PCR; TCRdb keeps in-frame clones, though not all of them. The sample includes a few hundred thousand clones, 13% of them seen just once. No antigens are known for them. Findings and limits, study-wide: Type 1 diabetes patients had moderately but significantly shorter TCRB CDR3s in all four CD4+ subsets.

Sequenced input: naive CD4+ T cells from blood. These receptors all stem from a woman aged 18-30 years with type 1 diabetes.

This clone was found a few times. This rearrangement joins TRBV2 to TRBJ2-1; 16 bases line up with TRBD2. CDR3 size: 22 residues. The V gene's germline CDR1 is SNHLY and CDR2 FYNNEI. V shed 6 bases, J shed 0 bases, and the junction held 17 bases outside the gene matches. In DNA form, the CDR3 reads TGTGCCAGCAGGGCCGGGACTAGCGGGAGGGCCGAAGTTTTCGGCTCCTACAATGAGCAGTTCTTC. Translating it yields CASRAGTSGRAEVFGSYNEQFF. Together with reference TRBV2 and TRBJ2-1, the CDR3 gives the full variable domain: EPEVTQTPSHQVTQMGQEVILRCVPISNHLYFYWYRQILGQKVEFLVSFYNNEISEKSEIFDDQFSVERPDGSNFTLKIRSTKLEDSAMYFCASRAGTSGRAEVFGSYNEQFFGPGTRLTVL.

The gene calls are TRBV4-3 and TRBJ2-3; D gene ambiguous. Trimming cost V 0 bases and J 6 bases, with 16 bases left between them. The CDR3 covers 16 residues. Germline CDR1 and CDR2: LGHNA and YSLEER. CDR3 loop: CASSQEVSRSWDTQYF. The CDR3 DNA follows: TGCGCCAGCAGCCAAGAAGTGTCGAGGTCCTGGGATACGCAGTATTTT.

The CDR3 nucleotides read TGTGCCAGCAGCCCCGGACAGAGAAGCAACTATGGCTACACCTTC. This gives the protein CASSPGQRSNYGYTF. The rearrangement joins TRBV2 to TRBJ1-2; the D gene is possibly TRBD1 (6 bases). Per germline, CDR1 SNHLY and CDR2 FYNNEI. V was clipped by 6 bases and J by 2 bases, with 16 bases between them. The CDR3 is 15 amino acids.

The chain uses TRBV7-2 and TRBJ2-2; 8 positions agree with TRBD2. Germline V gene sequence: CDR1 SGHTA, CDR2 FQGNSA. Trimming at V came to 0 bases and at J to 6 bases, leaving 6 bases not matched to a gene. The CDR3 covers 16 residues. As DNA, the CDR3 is TGTGCCAGCAGCTTAGCCGGGACTAGGGGCGCCGGGGAGCTGTTTTTT. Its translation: CASSLAGTRGAGELFF.

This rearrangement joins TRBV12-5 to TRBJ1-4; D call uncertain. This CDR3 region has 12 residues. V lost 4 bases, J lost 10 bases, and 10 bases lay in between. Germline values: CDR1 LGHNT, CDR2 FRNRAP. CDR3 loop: CASGSAGGKLFF. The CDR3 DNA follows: TGTGCTAGTGGTTCTGCGGGCGGAAAACTGTTTTTT.

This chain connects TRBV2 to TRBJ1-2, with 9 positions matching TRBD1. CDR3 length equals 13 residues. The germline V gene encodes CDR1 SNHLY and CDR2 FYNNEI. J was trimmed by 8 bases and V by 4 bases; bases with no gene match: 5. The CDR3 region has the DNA TGTGCCAGCAGTGTACAGGGGGCTTGGGGCTACACCTTC. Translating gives CASSVQGAWGYTF. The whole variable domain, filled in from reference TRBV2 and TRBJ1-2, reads EPEVTQTPSHQVTQMGQEVILRCVPISNHLYFYWYRQILGQKVEFLVSFYNNEISEKSEIFDDQFSVERPDGSNFTLKIRSTKLEDSAMYFCASSVQGAWGYTFGSGTRLTVV.

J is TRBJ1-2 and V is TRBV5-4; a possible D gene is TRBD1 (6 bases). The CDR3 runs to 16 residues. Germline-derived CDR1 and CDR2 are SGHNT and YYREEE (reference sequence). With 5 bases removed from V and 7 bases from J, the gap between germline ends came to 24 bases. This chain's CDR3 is CASRSPPGQGVSGYTF. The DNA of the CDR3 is TGTGCCAGCAGGTCACCCCCGGGACAAGGGGTTAGTGGCTACACCTTC.

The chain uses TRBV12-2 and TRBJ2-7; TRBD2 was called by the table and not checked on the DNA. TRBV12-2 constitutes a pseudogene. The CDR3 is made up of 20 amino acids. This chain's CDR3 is CASRLSSPIPSGRSSYEQYV. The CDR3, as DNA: TGTGCAAGTCGCCTCTCCTCCCCCATCCCTAGCGGGAGATCATCCTACGAGCAGTACGTC.

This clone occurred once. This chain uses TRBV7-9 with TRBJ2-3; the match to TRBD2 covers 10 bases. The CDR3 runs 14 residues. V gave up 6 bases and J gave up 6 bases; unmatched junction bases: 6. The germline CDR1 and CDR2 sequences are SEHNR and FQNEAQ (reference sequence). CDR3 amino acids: CASRFSGRRDTQYF. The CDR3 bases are TGTGCCAGCAGATTTAGCGGGAGGAGGGATACGCAGTATTTT.

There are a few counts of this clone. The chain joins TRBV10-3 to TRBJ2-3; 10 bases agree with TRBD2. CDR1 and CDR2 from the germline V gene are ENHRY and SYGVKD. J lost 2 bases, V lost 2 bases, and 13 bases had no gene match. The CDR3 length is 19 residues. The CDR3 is CAISEPSGASGSNTDTQYF. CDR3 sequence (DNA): TGTGCCATCAGTGAGCCCTCCGGGGCTAGCGGGAGTAACACAGATACGCAGTATTTT.

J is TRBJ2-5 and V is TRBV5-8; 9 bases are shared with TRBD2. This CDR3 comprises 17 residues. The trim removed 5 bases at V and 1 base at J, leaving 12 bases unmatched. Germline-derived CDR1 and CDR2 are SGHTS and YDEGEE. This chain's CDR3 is CASSPTTTSGGQETQYF. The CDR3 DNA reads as TGTGCCAGCAGTCCCACCACGACTAGCGGTGGCCAAGAGACCCAGTACTTC.

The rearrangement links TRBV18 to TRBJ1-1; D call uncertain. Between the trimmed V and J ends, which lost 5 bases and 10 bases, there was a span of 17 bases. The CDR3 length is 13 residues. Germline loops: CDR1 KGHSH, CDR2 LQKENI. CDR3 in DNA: TGTGCCAGCTCAACCCTCGGGGAGGTAGCAGCTTTCTTT. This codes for CASSTLGEVAAFF.

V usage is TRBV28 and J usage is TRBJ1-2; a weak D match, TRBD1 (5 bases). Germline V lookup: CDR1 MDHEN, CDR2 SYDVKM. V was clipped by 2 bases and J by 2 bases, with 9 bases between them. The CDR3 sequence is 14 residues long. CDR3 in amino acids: CASSLPGHNYGYTF. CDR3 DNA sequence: TGTGCCAGCAGTTTACCAGGGCACAACTATGGCTACACCTTC.

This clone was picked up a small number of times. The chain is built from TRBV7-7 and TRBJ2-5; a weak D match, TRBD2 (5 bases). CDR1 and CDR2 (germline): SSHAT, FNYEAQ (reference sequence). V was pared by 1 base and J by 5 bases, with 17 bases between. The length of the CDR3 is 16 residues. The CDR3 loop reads CASSLGAAQRGETQYF. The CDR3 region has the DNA TGTGCCAGCAGCTTAGGCGCGGCGCAGCGCGGGGAGACCCAGTACTTC. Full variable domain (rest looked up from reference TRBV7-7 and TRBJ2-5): GAGVSQSPRYKVTKRGQDVTLRCDPISSHATLYWYQQALGQGPEFLTYFNYEAQPDKSGLPSDRFSAERPEGSISTLTIQRTEQRDSAMYRCASSLGAAQRGETQYFGPGTRLLVL.

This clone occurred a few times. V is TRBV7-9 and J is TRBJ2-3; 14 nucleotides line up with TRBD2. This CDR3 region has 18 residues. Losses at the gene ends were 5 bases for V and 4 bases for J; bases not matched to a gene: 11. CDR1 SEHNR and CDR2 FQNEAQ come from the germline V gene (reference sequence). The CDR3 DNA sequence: TGTGCCAGCAGCCCTGAGGGGACTAGCGGGAGCGTCGCAGATACGCAGTATTTT. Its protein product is CASSPEGTSGSVADTQYF.

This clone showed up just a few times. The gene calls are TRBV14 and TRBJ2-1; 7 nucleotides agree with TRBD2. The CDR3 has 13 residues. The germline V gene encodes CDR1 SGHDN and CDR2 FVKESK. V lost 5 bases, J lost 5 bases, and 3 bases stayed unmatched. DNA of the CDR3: TGTGCCAGCAGCGCCGGACTAGACAATGAGCAGTTCTTC. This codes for CASSAGLDNEQFF.

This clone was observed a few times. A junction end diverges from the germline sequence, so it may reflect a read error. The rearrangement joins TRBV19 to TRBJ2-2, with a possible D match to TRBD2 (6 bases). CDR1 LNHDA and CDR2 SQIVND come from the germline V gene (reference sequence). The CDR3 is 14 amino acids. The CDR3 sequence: CASRGKLNAGELFF. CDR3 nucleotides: TGTGCCAGTCGGGGGAAATTGAACGCCGGGGAGCTGTTTTTT.

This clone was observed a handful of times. The CDR3 DNA is TGTGCCAGCAGCTTAAGACAGGGAGCCACAGATACGCAGTATTTT. Residues: CASSLRQGATDTQYF. The chain links TRBV11-2 to TRBJ2-3, with TRBD1 matching over 7 bases. Germline V gene data show CDR1 as SGHAT and CDR2 as FQNNGV. V was clipped by 2 bases and J by 2 bases; unmatched bases: 4. This CDR3 is built from 15 residues.

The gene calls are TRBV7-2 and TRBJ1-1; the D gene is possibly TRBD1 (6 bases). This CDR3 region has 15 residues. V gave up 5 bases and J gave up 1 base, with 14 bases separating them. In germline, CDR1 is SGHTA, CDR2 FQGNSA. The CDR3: CASSRGGSENTEAFF. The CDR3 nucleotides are TGTGCCAGCAGCCGAGGGGGTTCGGAGAACACTGAAGCTTTCTTT.

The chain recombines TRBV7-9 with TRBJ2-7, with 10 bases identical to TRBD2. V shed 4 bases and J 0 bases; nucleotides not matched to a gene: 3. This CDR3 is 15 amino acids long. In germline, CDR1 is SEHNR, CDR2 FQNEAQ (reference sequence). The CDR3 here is CASSWGTSASYEQYF. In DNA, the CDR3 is TGTGCCAGCAGCTGGGGGACTAGCGCCTCCTACGAGCAGTACTTC.

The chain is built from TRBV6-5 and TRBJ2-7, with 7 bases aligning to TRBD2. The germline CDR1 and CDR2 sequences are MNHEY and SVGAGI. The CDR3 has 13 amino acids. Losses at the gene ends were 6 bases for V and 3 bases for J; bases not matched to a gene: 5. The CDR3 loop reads CASSKASGYEQYF. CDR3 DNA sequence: TGTGCCAGCAGCAAGGCTAGCGGCTACGAGCAGTACTTC.